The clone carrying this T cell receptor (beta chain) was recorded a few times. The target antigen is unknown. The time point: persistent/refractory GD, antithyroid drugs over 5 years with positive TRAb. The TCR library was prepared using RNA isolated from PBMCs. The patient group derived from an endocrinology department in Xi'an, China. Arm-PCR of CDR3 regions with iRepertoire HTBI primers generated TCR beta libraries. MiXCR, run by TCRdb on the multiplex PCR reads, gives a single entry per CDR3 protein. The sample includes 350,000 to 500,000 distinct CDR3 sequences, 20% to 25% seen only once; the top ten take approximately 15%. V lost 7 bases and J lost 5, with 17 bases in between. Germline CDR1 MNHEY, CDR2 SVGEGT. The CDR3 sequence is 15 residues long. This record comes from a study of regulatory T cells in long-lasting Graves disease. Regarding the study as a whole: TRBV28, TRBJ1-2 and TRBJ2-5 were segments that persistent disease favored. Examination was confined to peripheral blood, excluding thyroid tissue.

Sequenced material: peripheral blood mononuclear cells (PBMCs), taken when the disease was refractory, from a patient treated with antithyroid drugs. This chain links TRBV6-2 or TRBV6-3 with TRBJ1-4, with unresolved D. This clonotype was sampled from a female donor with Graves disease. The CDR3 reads CASKIGGRKNEKLFF. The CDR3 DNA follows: TGTGCCAGCAAAATCGGCGGACGAAAAAATGAAAAACTGTTTTTT.